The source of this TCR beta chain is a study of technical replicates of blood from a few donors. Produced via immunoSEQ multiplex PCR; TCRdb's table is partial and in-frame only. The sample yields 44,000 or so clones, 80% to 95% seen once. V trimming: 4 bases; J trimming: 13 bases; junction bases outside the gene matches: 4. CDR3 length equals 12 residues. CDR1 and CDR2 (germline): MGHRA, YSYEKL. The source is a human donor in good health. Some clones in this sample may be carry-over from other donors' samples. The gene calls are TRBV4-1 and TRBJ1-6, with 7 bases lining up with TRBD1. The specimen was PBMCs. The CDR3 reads CASSLDRPPLHF. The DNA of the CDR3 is TGCGCCAGCAGCCTGGACAGGCCCCCCCTCCACTTT.